The 8 T cell receptor beta chains reported below all come from one sample, sequenced in a study of T cells after yellow fever vaccination. One entry per CDR3 protein, called by TCRdb with MiXCR from the 5' RACE reads. The sample holds more than 300,000 distinct CDR3 sequences, around 10% seen once. The source was CD4+ T cells sorted from PBMCs, collected 45 days after the yellow fever booster vaccination. Receptor source: a man younger than 35 who received the YFV17D yellow fever vaccine.

The J gene is TRBJ1-2, the V gene TRBV5-6, with a tentative D call TRBD1 (6 bases). This CDR3 has 14 amino acids. Trimming removed 3 bases at V and 4 bases at J, with 13 bases between. The germline CDR1 and CDR2 sequences are SGHDT and YYEEEE. The CDR3 here is CASSSGQRGYGYTF. CDR3 DNA: TGTGCCAGCAGCTCCGGACAGCGAGGCTATGGCTACACCTTC.

The J gene is TRBJ2-1, the V gene TRBV6-6, with 8 bases lining up with TRBD2. V lost 6 bases and J lost 3; bases outside the gene matches: 4. Germline V gene lookup returns CDR1 MNHNY and CDR2 SVGAGI (reference sequence). The CDR3 runs 14 residues. The CDR3 DNA reads as TGTGCCAGCAGGACCGGGACTAGCTACAATGAGCAGTTCTTC. This encodes CASRTGTSYNEQFF.

In its sample, this clonotype was seen a few times. The CDR3 is CASSSPGQGYYGYTF. CDR3 sequence (DNA): TGTGCCAGCAGCAGCCCGGGACAGGGATACTATGGCTACACCTTC. This chain uses TRBV12-3 or TRBV12-4 with TRBJ1-2, with TRBD1 matching over 9 bases. The CDR3 has 15 residues. V gave up 6 bases and J gave up 3 bases; unmatched junction bases: 8.

This clonotype was recorded at least ten times. This chain joins TRBV4-3 and TRBJ2-1; TRBD2 matches 12 bases. Germline V gene data show CDR1 as LGHNA and CDR2 as YSLEER. The CDR3 runs to 16 residues. Trimming cost V 0 bases and J 4 bases; bases outside gene matches: 1. CDR3 region: CASSQETSGGYNEQFF. DNA of the CDR3: TGCGCCAGCAGCCAAGAAACTAGCGGGGGGTACAATGAGCAGTTCTTC.

The chain combines TRBV7-8 with TRBJ1-5; D gene ambiguous. In germline, CDR1 is SGHVS, CDR2 FQNEAQ. V was cut by 4 bases and J by 7 bases, with 11 bases left in between. The CDR3 consists of 13 residues. As DNA, the CDR3 is TGTGCCAGCAGCTCCTCCCCTCACCAGCCCCAGCATTTT. Translation: CASSSSPHQPQHF.

This clonotype was counted between two and nine times. This chain uses TRBV6-1 with TRBJ1-1, with D hard to call. The germline V and J ends were trimmed by 2 bases and 5 bases, with 12 bases remaining between them. The CDR3 loop spans 14 amino acids. Germline loops: CDR1 MNHNS, CDR2 SASEGT. The CDR3 protein is CASSESMGNTEAFF. CDR3 sequence (DNA): TGTGCCAGCAGTGAATCCATGGGGAATACTGAAGCTTTCTTT.

This clonotype has only a few counts. The chain employs TRBV5-1 and TRBJ2-1; 12 nucleotides match TRBD2. With 4 bases clipped from V and 4 bases from J, the junction kept 6 bases outside the gene matches. CDR1 is SGHRS, CDR2 YFSETQ, per germline. The CDR3 length is 16 residues. Here the CDR3 reads CASSPGLAGGYNEQFF. In nucleotides, the CDR3 is TGCGCCAGCAGCCCCGGGCTAGCGGGGGGGTACAATGAGCAGTTCTTC.

This clonotype showed up just a few times. CDR3 in DNA: TGTGCCACCTGGGACAGGGGTCGAAAAGGTTACACCTTC. Translating it yields CATWDRGRKGYTF. This chain links TRBV6-5 with TRBJ1-2; 10 bases are shared with TRBD1. CDR1 is MNHEY and CDR2 is SVGAGI in the germline V gene. With 10 bases clipped from V and 11 bases from J, the junction kept 13 bases outside the gene matches. CDR3 length: 13 amino acids.